One sample yielded the 16 T cell receptor beta chains listed below, sequenced in a study of T cells in Graves' hyperthyroidism and ophthalmopathy. RNA transcripts served as the template for amplifying TCR beta CDR3 regions. RT-PCR in the first round (using the HTBI primer set) targeted the TCR CDR3. Using its own MiXCR run on the multiplex PCR reads, TCRdb lists one record per CDR3 protein. The repertoire holds about 640,000 distinct CDR3 sequences, 45% seen once, with less than 9.5% in the top ten. The source material was peripheral blood or thyroid tissue (not recorded which). The source of these receptors is an adult man with Graves' disease, either hyperthyroidism or ophthalmopathy (not recorded which).

The chain links TRBV5-1 to TRBJ1-2; 8 bases are shared with TRBD1. Germline loops: CDR1 SGHRS, CDR2 YFSETQ. V lost 2 bases, J lost 6 bases, and 6 bases stayed unmatched. This CDR3 spans 14 amino acids. CDR3 nucleotide sequence: TGCGCCAGCAGCTTCGGACAGGGAGGCGATGGCTACACCTTC. Its translation is CASSFGQGGDGYTF.

The chain employs TRBV20-1 and TRBJ1-2; no definite D call. CDR1 and CDR2 from the germline V gene are DFQATT and SNEGSKA (reference sequence). The V and J ends lost 5 bases and 3 bases respectively, with 16 bases between them. The CDR3 is made up of 14 amino acids. CDR3 sequence reads: CSALSPGRDYGYTF. Written as DNA, the CDR3 is TGCAGTGCTCTATCCCCCGGAAGGGACTATGGCTACACCTTC.

This CDR3 is CSVVAGRAEAFF. The CDR3 DNA reads as TGCAGCGTTGTGGCAGGGAGGGCTGAAGCTTTCTTT. The chain carries TRBV29-1 and TRBJ1-1, with D possibly being TRBD1 (5 bases). The V end lost 4 bases, the J end lost 6 bases, and 12 bases lay between the germline ends. Germline loops: CDR1 SQVTM, CDR2 ANQGSEA. The CDR3 has 12 residues.

The V call is TRBV7-9, the J call TRBJ2-7; the D gene is possibly TRBD1 (5 bases). Germline CDR1 and CDR2: SEHNR and FQNEAQ (reference sequence). CDR3 size: 13 residues. Trimming cost V 1 base and J 4 bases, with 8 bases left between them. CDR3 sequence: CASSLEQEYEQYF. The CDR3 DNA reads TGTGCCAGCAGCTTAGAACAGGAATACGAGCAGTACTTC.

J is TRBJ2-5 and V is TRBV6-1; D perhaps matches TRBD1 (6 bases). This CDR3 comprises 15 residues. CDR1 is MNHNS and CDR2 is SASEGT in the germline V gene. The V end lost 1 base, the J end lost 0 bases, and 9 bases lay between the germline ends. The CDR3 protein is CASSEGGRDQETQYF. DNA for the CDR3: TGTGCCAGCAGTGAAGGGGGGCGGGACCAAGAGACCCAGTACTTC.

This clonotype has ten or more counts. The chain carries TRBV6-5 and TRBJ2-7; 8 bases fit TRBD1. The germline gives CDR1 MNHEY, CDR2 SVGAGI. The CDR3 runs 14 residues. The ends lost 5 bases at V and 0 bases at J; junction bases unmatched: 3. The CDR3 reads CASSTGQVSYEQYF. The CDR3 bases are TGTGCCAGCAGTACGGGACAGGTCTCCTACGAGCAGTACTTC.

This rearrangement joins TRBV29-1 to TRBJ2-5, with D maybe TRBD2 (7 bases). V lost 3 bases and J lost 1, with 9 bases in between. CDR1 is SQVTM and CDR2 is ANQGSEA in the germline V gene. The CDR3 extends over 13 amino acids. In nucleotides, the CDR3 is TGCAGCGTTGAGCGGGGGCTCCAAGAGACCCAGTACTTC. It specifies CSVERGLQETQYF.

The genes are TRBV5-5 and TRBJ1-1; D is unresolved. This CDR3 is 13 amino acids long. V was cut by 1 base and J by 7 bases, with 11 bases left in between. In germline, CDR1 is SGHKS, CDR2 YYEKEE (reference sequence). The CDR3 region has the DNA TGTGCCAGCAGCTTGCCCGGGAAGGATGAAGCTTTCTTT. Amino acid sequence: CASSLPGKDEAFF.

The chain combines TRBV20-1 with TRBJ1-2, with 8 bases lining up with TRBD1. V trimming: 3 bases; J trimming: 1 base; junction bases outside the gene matches: 10. Germline V gene lookup returns CDR1 DFQATT and CDR2 SNEGSKA (reference sequence). CDR3 length: 16 residues. As DNA, the CDR3 is TGCAGTGCTAGCCCTCCGGACAGGGCATTTAACTATGGCTACACCTTC. Its protein product is CSASPPDRAFNYGYTF.

The V and J genes are TRBV6-1 and TRBJ1-6; TRBD1 matches 7 bases. CDR1 MNHNS and CDR2 SASEGT come from the germline V gene. The V gene end was trimmed by 8 bases and the J gene end by 6 bases; junction bases not matched to a gene: 10. This CDR3 has 15 amino acids. The DNA for the CDR3 is TGTGCCAGCCTAGCCGGACAGGCCTTTAATTCACCCCTCCACTTT. This codes for CASLAGQAFNSPLHF.

Comments on this clonotype: Possible read error: a much larger clone is one base away. Since no conserved phenylalanine or tryptophan closes the CDR3, a read error is the likely cause. J is TRBJ1-6 and V is TRBV6-5; TRBD1 matches 11 bases. Germline loops: CDR1 MNHEY, CDR2 SVGAGI. This CDR3 has 14 residues. Unmatched junction bases numbered 3, after V lost 4 bases and J lost 10 bases. The DNA for the CDR3 is TGTGCCAGCAGTTGGACAGGGGGCGACTCACCCCTCCACCTT. Translated: CASSWTGGDSPLHL.

The chain has TRBV7-9 and TRBJ2-2; TRBD1 aligns across 10 bases. This CDR3 is 16 amino acids long. Germline lookup yields CDR1 SEHNR and CDR2 FQNEAQ (reference sequence). V lost 6 bases and J lost 5; bases outside the gene matches: 9. CDR3 DNA sequence: TGTGCCAGCAGAAGCGGGACAGGGGTTGTTACCGGGGAGCTGTTTTTT. Translating gives CASRSGTGVVTGELFF.

This chain links TRBV29-1 with TRBJ1-4; no clear D. CDR3 length: 13 residues. Germline V gene lookup returns CDR1 SQVTM and CDR2 ANQGSEA. CDR3 amino acids: CRRIGATNEKLFF. Written as DNA, the CDR3 is TGCAGACGTATCGGAGCAACTAATGAAAAACTGTTTTTT.

V is TRBV20-1 and J is TRBJ1-1; unclear D gene. The CDR3 has 13 amino acids. V was clipped by 5 bases and J by 5 bases, with 15 bases between them. Germline CDR1 is DFQATT and CDR2 is SNEGSKA (reference sequence). The DNA of the CDR3 is TGCAGTGCTCAAAGGCGGGATTTGACTGAAGCTTTCTTT. This translates into CSAQRRDLTEAFF.

In this sample, this clonotype turned up a few times. CDR3 coding DNA: TGTGCCAGCAGCGAAGGACAGGGGGCATCTGGAAACACCATATATTTT. Translation: CASSEGQGASGNTIYF. The chain uses TRBV7-9 and TRBJ1-3; 11 bases map to TRBD1. The CDR3 spans 16 residues. From germline, CDR1 is SEHNR and CDR2 FQNEAQ (reference sequence). The V gene end was trimmed by 5 bases and the J gene end by 1 base; junction bases not matched to a gene: 4.

This clonotype turned up a few times. The chain links TRBV9 to TRBJ1-2; D might be TRBD1 (6 bases). The V and J ends lost 0 bases and 4 bases respectively, with 19 bases between them. Germline V gene data show CDR1 as SGDLS and CDR2 as YYNGEE. CDR3 length: 17 amino acids. The CDR3 coding sequence is TGTGCCAGCAGCGTAGACTACAGGGACGTTTCCGGCTATGGCTACACCTTC. Its translation is CASSVDYRDVSGYGYTF. The full variable domain, with the rest looked up from reference TRBV9 and TRBJ1-2, is DSGVTQTPKHLITATGQRVTLRCSPRSGDLSVYWYQQSLDQGLQFLIQYYNGEERAKGNILERFSAQQFPDLHSELNLSSLELGDSALYFCASSVDYRDVSGYGYTFGSGTRLTVV.